This T cell receptor (beta chain) was sequenced in a study of identical twins. This clonotype has a handful of counts. TCRdb passed the 5' RACE reads through MiXCR, listing each CDR3 protein once. The data hold roughly 720,000 distinct CDR3 sequences, with over 15% observed a single time. The CDR3 length is 15 residues. Germline V gene sequence: CDR1 SEHNR, CDR2 FQNEAQ (reference sequence). The ends lost 1 base at V and 3 bases at J; junction bases unmatched: 6. This sample was shared with a second study, whose subject was T cells expressing NK-cell markers. That source adds: The study found these clonotypes also leading the CD3+CD56-NKG2C+ fraction in a handful of donors.

This rearrangement joins TRBV7-9 to TRBJ2-7, with 7 bases aligning to TRBD1. Sequenced sample: PBMCs. This sequence was found in a woman in her late teens or twenties in good health. CDR3 DNA sequence: TGTGCCAGCAGCTTAGAGTGGGACAGTGGCTACGAGCAGTACTTC. This encodes CASSLEWDSGYEQYF.